This TCR beta chain originates from a study of blood T cell repertoires in COVID-19. Whole-study context: T cells, B-cell-depleted T cells, or PBMCs provided the cDNA or gDNA that served as material.

CDR1 and CDR2 from the germline V gene are SGHNT and YENEEA. Trimming stripped 5 bases from V and 4 bases from J, with 14 bases between. This CDR3 has 15 residues. Methods used by the authors: Reference gene primer amplification in the assay estimated nucleated cell counts. The data were produced by immunoSEQ multiplex PCR, yet TCRdb's version contains in-frame clones alone and is incomplete. V and J calls and clone size follow that table, whereas D and trimming were derived from the DNA. This sample yields some 260,000 clones, of which 60% to 75% are seen a single time; over 3% belongs to the top ten.

The rearrangement links TRBV11-3 to TRBJ2-2, with a possible D match to TRBD2 (6 bases). The sequenced sample consisted of peripheral blood. The receptor's source is a woman older than 75 with acute or convalescent COVID-19. The CDR3 nucleotides are TGTGCCAGCAGCGGGGGGACTTTACTCACCGGGGAGCTGTTTTTT. This sequence encodes CASSGGTLLTGELFF.